Listed below are T cell receptor beta chains from one sample, sequenced in a study of human T cells and chemical hapten exposure. TCRdb processed the 5' RACE reads anew with MiXCR; each CDR3 protein has one entry. The table includes 130,000 or so distinct CDR3 sequences, 4.1% detected once. The receptor set was obtained from a female donor in good health. Both conserved end residues are part of each CDR3. A D gene is named only where the DNA matches it firmly. Only some rows state a clone size, as once, few, many or a class for expanded clones.

>TRBJ2-3|.|12|.|TRBV9
TGTGCCAGCAGCGTAGAACCGGGTACGCAGTATTTT
CASSVEPGTQYF
>TRBJ2-7|many|15|TRBD2|TRBV6-6
TGTGCCAGCAGCCTGAGCGGGGGGATTGCCTACGAGCAGTACTTC
CASSLSGGIAYEQYF
>TRBJ2-5|many|14|TRBD2|TRBV9
TGTGCCAGCAGCGTAGTAGCGGGGGCCGAGACCCAGTACTTC
CASSVVAGAETQYF
>TRBJ2-7|many|13|.|TRBV6-5
TGTGCCAGCAGTTTAAGGGGGTCGAACGAGCAGTACTTC
CASSLRGSNEQYF
>TRBJ2-2|.|15|TRBD1|TRBV6-6
TGTGCCAGCAGTCCACAGGGGGCGTGCGCCGGGGAGCTGTTTTTT
CASSPQGACAGELFF
>TRBJ2-1|many|14|TRBD1|TRBV28
TGTGCCAGCAGTACCGGACAGGTCTACAATGAGCAGTTCTTC
CASSTGQVYNEQFF
>TRBJ1-2|many|13|.|TRBV5-5
TGTGCCAGCAGCTTGGGGGGGCCTGGTGGCTACACCTTC
CASSLGGPGGYTF
>TRBJ1-5|many|13|.|TRBV6-6
TGTGCCAGCGCCAACGGGCGCAATCAGCCCCAGCATTTT
CASANGRNQPQHF
>TRBJ1-1|many|12|.|TRBV24-1
TGTGCCACCAGTGATTTTGGCGGAAAAGCTTTCTTT
CATSDFGGKAFF
>TRBJ2-3|many|14|.|TRBV5-1
TGCGCCAGCAGCTACCGGGACGCCCCCGGCGCGCAGTATTTT
CASSYRDAPGAQYF
>TRBJ1-5|many|15|.|TRBV4-2
TGTGCCAGCAGCCAAGATCAGAGAGGGTTACAGCCCCAGCATTTT
CASSQDQRGLQPQHF
>TRBJ2-3|many|13|.|TRBV12-3/TRBV12-4
TGTGCCAGCACCAATTGGGGCACAGATACGCAGTATTTT
CASTNWGTDTQYF
>TRBJ2-7|many|15|TRBD1|TRBV4-1
TGCGCCAGCAGCCTACAGACAGGGGATTTGTACGAGCAGTACTTC
CASSLQTGDLYEQYF
>TRBJ1-1|many|13|.|TRBV6-2/TRBV6-3
TGTGCCAGCAGTTACTCGGCTCTACCCAGGGCTTTCTTT
CASSYSALPRAFF